The 6 T cell receptor beta chains below come from one sample, sequenced in a study of blood T cell repertoires in COVID-19. Profiling relied on immunoSEQ multiplex PCR, and the TCRdb table lists in-frame clones only, not all of them. The sample includes 7,300 or so clones, about 90% of them seen just once. The sequenced sample consisted of peripheral blood. These receptors were collected from a woman aged 45-65 years with active or convalescent COVID-19.

The chain is built from TRBV12-3 or TRBV12-4 and TRBJ2-1, with TRBD2 as a possible D gene (6 bases). Trimming cost V 2 bases and J 12 bases, with 11 bases left between them. The CDR3 is made up of 12 amino acids. The CDR3 DNA follows: TGTGCCAGCAGTTTATCGGGGAGGTGGCAGTTCTTC. Amino acid sequence: CASSLSGRWQFF.

The CDR3 protein is CASSVVPPGAGANVLTF. Written as DNA, the CDR3 is TGTGCCAGCAGTGTAGTTCCACCAGGGGCTGGGGCCAACGTCCTGACTTTC. The J gene is TRBJ2-6, the V gene TRBV28; a possible D gene is TRBD1 (6 bases). With 5 bases removed from V and 2 bases from J, the gap between germline ends came to 16 bases. The germline gives CDR1 MDHEN, CDR2 SYDVKM. The CDR3 sequence is 17 residues long.

This chain joins TRBV24-1 and TRBJ2-5, with 8 positions matching TRBD2. J gave up 7 bases and V 9 bases, and 9 bases lay outside the gene matches. Germline CDR1 and CDR2: KGHDR and SFDVKD. This CDR3 spans 13 amino acids. The CDR3 sequence: CATSSGSLGTQYF. CDR3 coding DNA: TGTGCCACCTCGAGCGGGAGCCTGGGGACCCAGTACTTC.

This sequence joins TRBV6-2 or TRBV6-3 and TRBJ2-3; 8 bases align to TRBD2. J lost 4 bases, V lost 6 bases, and 9 bases had no gene match. The germline V gene encodes CDR1 MNHEY and CDR2 SVGEGT. This CDR3 region has 15 residues. CDR3 loop: CASSPVAGPSDTQYF. The CDR3 DNA reads as TGTGCCAGCAGCCCGGTAGCGGGACCGTCAGATACGCAGTATTTT.

This chain uses TRBV10-2 with TRBJ1-1, with TRBD1 as a possible D gene (5 bases). Per germline, CDR1 WSHSY and CDR2 SAAADI. CDR3 length equals 12 residues. Between the trimmed V and J ends, which lost 11 bases and 4 bases, there was a span of 14 bases. The CDR3 is CAVMGGLTEAFF. In DNA, the CDR3 is TGCGCCGTAATGGGGGGACTCACTGAAGCTTTCTTT.

The J gene is TRBJ2-4, the V gene TRBV3-1 (or the pseudogene TRBV3-2); 9 bases align to TRBD1. In germline, CDR1 is LGHDT, CDR2 YNNKEL (reference sequence). Trimming took 1 base from V and 0 from J; bases not matched to a gene: 4. The CDR3 is made up of 17 amino acids. CDR3 DNA sequence: TGTGCCAGCAGCCAAGTAAGGACAGGGGTAGCCAAAAACATTCAGTACTTC. Translating it yields CASSQVRTGVAKNIQYF.